This T cell receptor beta chain stems from a study of identical twins. Trimming pared 2 bases from V and 6 bases from J, leaving 7 bases between. CDR1 is SGHRS, CDR2 YFSETQ, per germline. The CDR3 is made up of 12 amino acids. Using its own MiXCR run on the 5' RACE reads, TCRdb lists one record per CDR3 protein. The table records 450,000 or so distinct CDR3 sequences, around 14% of them present only once. This clonotype has at least ten counts. These data also featured in a second study, about yellow fever vaccine responses in identical twins.

The chain uses TRBV5-1 and TRBJ2-3, with D hard to call. Input material: CD4+ T cells sorted from blood. The TCR comes from a woman aged 18-30 years in good health. As DNA, the CDR3 is TGCGCCAGCAGCTTCGAAGTTGATACGCAGTATTTT. Protein product: CASSFEVDTQYF.